Included here is one T cell receptor beta chain sequence, with context. Its antigen is not identified. This entry is derived from a study of CD4 T cells in relation to SARS-CoV-2 and coronaviruses. CD4+ T cells from unexposed donors were obtained before the COVID-19 pandemic (2011-2018). CD4+ T cells were isolated from the cells after around 9 days of culture. Each well had a few million PBMCs in 5% human AB serum with IL-2. Germline V CDR1 and CDR2: MNHEY, SVGAGI. The CDR3 has 12 amino acids. V lost 7 bases and J lost 8, with 11 bases in between. Assay used: immunoSEQ multiplex PCR; TCRdb lists only in-frame clones, some missing. The sample records some 29,000 clones, 60% to 85% being singletons.

The sequence derives from a human donor in good health. Material: CD4+ T cells from PBMCs, cultured in vitro. The chain uses TRBV6-5 and TRBJ1-4; D unclear. The CDR3 region is CASTTPGEKLFF. CDR3 DNA: TGTGCCAGCACCACACCTGGGGAAAAACTGTTTTTT.